This T cell receptor (beta chain) comes out of a study of OX40 agonist ivuxolimab in advanced cancers. For context, the study as a whole: Ivuxolimab, which targeted the costimulatory receptor OX40 (CD134), was an agonistic, fully human IgG2 monoclonal antibody. The purpose of peripheral TCRbeta sequencing was to test whether ivuxolimab changed TCR sequence diversity and led to clonal T-cell expansion. In the dose-escalation cohort, 82.7% of patients were male, and the mean age was 60 years with a range of about 23 to 79. Among the approximately 54 dose-escalation patients, around 19 had hepatocellular carcinoma, approximately 15 melanoma, 9 renal cell carcinoma and 9 head and neck cancer. Patients were allowed to have had prior anti-PD-1, anti-PD-L1 or anti-CTLA-4 therapy, and 30% to 40% of the dose-escalation patients had been treated with checkpoint inhibitors. Partial responses occurred in three dose-escalation patients, of whom one had hepatocellular carcinoma and two had cutaneous melanoma. Intravenous ivuxolimab was administered to patients every 2 weeks at six dose levels: 0.01, 0.1, 0.3, 1.5, 3 and 10 mg/kg. The monotherapy dose-escalation portion (N of about 50 patients) of the phase I ivuxolimab trial is reported in the paper. Points the paper makes about the study in general: In the 0.1-3.0 mg/kg groups, partial responders had among the lowest normalized peripheral clonal expansion, particularly in CD8+ T cells. At doses from 0.1 to 3.0 mg/kg, clonal expansion was seen in both CD4+ and CD8+ blood T cells between baseline and week 6. After ivuxolimab, expanded clones were on average more numerous among CD8+ T cells than among CD4+ T cells. Low levels of normalized T-cell clonal expansion were also seen in some nonresponding patients. Antigen specificity was not determined for the clonally expanded peripheral T cells.

To sequence the TCRbeta CDR3 region, genomic DNA was isolated from the sorted cells. TCRbeta CDR3 regions were sequenced using the immunoSEQ Assay. The table was pulled from immuneACCESS by TCRdb, which kept in-frame rearrangements only. Such tables lose some clones; where checked, under half of the loss comes from unresolved V genes, and the rest has no known cause. The sample contains about 40,000 clones, 75% to 90% of them found a single time. About 15% of the sample rests with the top ten. The CDR3 runs 15 residues from the cysteine to the phenylalanine. CDR3 DNA only is kept here, 45 bases in frame from base 1. A distance of 11 bases separates the germline ends of V and J, which lose 2 bases and 4 bases respectively. CDR1 and CDR2, looked up from the germline V gene, are SGHVS and FNYEAQ. Patients with a history of autoimmune disease or receiving systemic immunosuppression were excluded from the trial. In every dose cohort, peripheral blood was drawn for TCR sequencing at baseline, cycle 4 day 1, and cycle 7 day 1. Samples were obtained from an open-label, multicenter, first-in-human phase I dose-escalation trial of ivuxolimab. Adults with locally advanced or metastatic melanoma, renal cell, hepatocellular, or head and neck squamous cell carcinoma were enrolled in the trial. Before TCR sequencing, CD4+ T cells and CD8+ T cells were sorted from peripheral blood as separate populations.

Note on this clone: Its target antigen remains unknown. Per-base quality was not reported, and no clone a single base away is much larger than it.

The rearrangement combines TRBV7-6 with TRBJ2-2; matching of 6 bases hints at TRBD2 as the D gene. The starting material was CD4+ or CD8+ T cells sorted from blood, obtained in a trial of the OX40 agonist ivuxolimab. The sequence was obtained from an adult with an advanced solid tumor such as melanoma, head and neck, liver or kidney cancer. The sequenced DNA is TGTGCCAGCAGCTTAAGGGAGCGGGTCACCGGGGAGCTGTTTTTT. Translated, this is CASSLRERVTGELFF. The variable domain in full, with residues beyond the CDR3 obtained from the reference TRBV7-6 and TRBJ2-2 genes, is GAGVSQSPRYKVTKRGQDVALRCDPISGHVSLYWYRQALGQGPEFLTYFNYEAQQDKSGLPNDRFSAERPEGSISTLTIQRTEQRDSAMYRCASSLRERVTGELFFGEGSRLTVL.